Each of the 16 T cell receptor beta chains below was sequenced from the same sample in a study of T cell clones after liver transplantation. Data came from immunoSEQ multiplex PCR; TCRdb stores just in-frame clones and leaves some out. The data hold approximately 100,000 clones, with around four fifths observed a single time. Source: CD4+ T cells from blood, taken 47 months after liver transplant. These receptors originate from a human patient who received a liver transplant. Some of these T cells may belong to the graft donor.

CDR3: CASSLLQNANTGELFF. The CDR3 nucleotides are TGTGCCAGCTCACTACTACAGAACGCGAACACCGGGGAGCTGTTTTTT. The rearrangement uses TRBV18 and TRBJ2-2; no firm D call. Trimming pared 4 bases from V and 0 bases from J, leaving 12 bases between. The germline gives CDR1 KGHSH, CDR2 LQKENI. The CDR3 is made up of 16 amino acids.

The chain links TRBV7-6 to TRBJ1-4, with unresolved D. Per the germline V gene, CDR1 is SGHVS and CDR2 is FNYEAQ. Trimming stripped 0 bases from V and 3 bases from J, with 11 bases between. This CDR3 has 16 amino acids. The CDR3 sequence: CASSLAASGANEKLFF. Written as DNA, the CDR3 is TGTGCCAGCAGCTTAGCGGCGTCTGGGGCTAATGAAAAACTGTTTTTT.

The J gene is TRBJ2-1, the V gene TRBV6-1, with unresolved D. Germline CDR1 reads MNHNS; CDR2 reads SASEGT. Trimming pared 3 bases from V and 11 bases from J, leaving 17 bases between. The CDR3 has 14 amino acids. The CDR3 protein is CASSETLSTRQQFF. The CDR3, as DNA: TGTGCCAGCAGTGAGACACTTTCGACCCGCCAGCAGTTCTTC.

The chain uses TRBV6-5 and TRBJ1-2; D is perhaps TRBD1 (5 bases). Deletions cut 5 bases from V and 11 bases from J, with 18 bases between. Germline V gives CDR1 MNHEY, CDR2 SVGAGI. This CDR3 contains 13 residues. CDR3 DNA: TGTGCCAGCAGTCCCGAGGGCAGGGTCAAGTACACCTTC. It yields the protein CASSPEGRVKYTF.

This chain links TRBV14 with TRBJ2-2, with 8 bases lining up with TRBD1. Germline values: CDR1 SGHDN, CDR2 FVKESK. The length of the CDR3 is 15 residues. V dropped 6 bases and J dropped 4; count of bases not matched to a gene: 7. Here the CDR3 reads CASRPTGDVTGELFF. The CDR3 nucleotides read TGTGCCAGCAGACCGACAGGGGATGTCACCGGGGAGCTGTTTTTT.

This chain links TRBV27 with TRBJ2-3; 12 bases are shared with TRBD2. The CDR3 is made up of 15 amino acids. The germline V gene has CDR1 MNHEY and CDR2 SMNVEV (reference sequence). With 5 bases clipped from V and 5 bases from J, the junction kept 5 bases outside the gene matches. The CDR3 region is CASSPPGLAGDTQYF. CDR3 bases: TGTGCCAGCAGTCCGCCGGGACTAGCGGGAGATACGCAGTATTTT.

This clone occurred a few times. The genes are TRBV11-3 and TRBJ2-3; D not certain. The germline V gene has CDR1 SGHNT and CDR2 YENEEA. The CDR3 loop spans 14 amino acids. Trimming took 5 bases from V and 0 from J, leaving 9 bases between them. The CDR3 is CASSPGPSTDTQYF. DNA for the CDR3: TGTGCCAGCAGCCCCGGGCCTAGCACAGATACGCAGTATTTT.

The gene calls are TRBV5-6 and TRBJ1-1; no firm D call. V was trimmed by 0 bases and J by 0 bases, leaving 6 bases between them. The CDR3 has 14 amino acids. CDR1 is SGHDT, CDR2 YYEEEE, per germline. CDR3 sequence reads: CASSLAQLNTEAFF. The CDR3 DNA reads TGTGCCAGCAGCTTGGCCCAGCTGAACACTGAAGCTTTCTTT.

The CDR3 spells CASSVTASYEQYF. CDR3 bases: TGCGCCAGCAGCGTGACAGCTAGCTACGAGCAGTACTTC. The V call is TRBV5-1, the J call TRBJ2-7, with TRBD1 as a possible D gene (5 bases). The V end lost 4 bases, the J end lost 3 bases, and 11 bases lay between the germline ends. The CDR3 is made up of 13 amino acids. Per germline, CDR1 SGHRS and CDR2 YFSETQ.

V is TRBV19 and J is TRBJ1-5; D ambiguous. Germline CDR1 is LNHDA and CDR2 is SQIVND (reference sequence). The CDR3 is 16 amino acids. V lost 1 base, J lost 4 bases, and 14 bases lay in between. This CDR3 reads CASSIGGRVGNQPQHF. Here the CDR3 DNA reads TGTGCCAGTAGTATAGGTGGACGAGTGGGTAATCAGCCCCAGCATTTT.

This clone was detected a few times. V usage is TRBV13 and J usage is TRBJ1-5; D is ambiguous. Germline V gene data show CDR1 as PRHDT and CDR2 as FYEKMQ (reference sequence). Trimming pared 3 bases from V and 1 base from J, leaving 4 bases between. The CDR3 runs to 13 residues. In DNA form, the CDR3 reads TGTGCCAGCAGCTTCGGAAGCAATCAGCCCCAGCATTTT. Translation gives CASSFGSNQPQHF.

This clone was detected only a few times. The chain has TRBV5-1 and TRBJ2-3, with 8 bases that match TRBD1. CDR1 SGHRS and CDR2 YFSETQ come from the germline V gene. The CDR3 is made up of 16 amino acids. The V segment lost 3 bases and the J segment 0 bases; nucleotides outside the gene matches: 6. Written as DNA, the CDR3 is TGCGCCAGCAGCTCTTACAGGGGGGTTAGCACAGATACGCAGTATTTT. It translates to CASSSYRGVSTDTQYF. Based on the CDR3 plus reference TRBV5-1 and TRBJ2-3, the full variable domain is KAGVTQTPRYLIKTRGQQVTLSCSPISGHRSVSWYQQTPGQGLQFLFEYFSETQRNKGNFPGRFSGRQFSNSRSEMNVSTLELGDSALYLCASSSYRGVSTDTQYFGPGTRLTVL.

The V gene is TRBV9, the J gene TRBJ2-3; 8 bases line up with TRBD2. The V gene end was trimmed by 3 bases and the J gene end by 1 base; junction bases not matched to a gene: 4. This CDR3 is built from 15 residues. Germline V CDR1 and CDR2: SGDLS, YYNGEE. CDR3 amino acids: CASSEAGVGTDTQYF. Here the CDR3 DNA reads TGTGCCAGCAGCGAAGCGGGGGTGGGCACAGATACGCAGTATTTT. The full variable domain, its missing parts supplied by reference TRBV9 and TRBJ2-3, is DSGVTQTPKHLITATGQRVTLRCSPRSGDLSVYWYQQSLDQGLQFLIQYYNGEERAKGNILERFSAQQFPDLHSELNLSSLELGDSALYFCASSEAGVGTDTQYFGPGTRLTVL.

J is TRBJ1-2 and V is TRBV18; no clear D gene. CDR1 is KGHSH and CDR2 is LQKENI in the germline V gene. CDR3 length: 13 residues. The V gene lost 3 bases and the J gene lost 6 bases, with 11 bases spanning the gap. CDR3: CASSPLTGDGYTF. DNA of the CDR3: TGTGCCAGCTCACCCCTGACTGGGGATGGCTACACCTTC.

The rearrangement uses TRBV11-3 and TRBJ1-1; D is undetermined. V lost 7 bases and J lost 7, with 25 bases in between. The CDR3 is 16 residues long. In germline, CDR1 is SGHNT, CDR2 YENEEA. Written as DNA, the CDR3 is TGTGCCAGCACCCCACCGGGCCGCCTCTCCTCCCATGAAGCTTTCTTT. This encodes CASTPPGRLSSHEAFF. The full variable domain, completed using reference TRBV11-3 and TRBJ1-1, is EAGVVQSPRYKIIEKKQPVAFWCNPISGHNTLYWYLQNLGQGPELLIRYENEEAVDDSQLPKDRFSAERLKGVDSTLKIQPAELGDSAVYLCASTPPGRLSSHEAFFGQGTRLTVV.

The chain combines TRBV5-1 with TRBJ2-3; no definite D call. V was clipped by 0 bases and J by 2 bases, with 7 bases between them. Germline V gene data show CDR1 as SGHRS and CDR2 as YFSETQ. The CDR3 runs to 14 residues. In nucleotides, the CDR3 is TGCGCCAGCAGCTTGGGACGGACCACAGATACGCAGTATTTT. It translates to CASSLGRTTDTQYF.